This T cell receptor beta chain was identified during a study of shared clonotypes between healthy human individuals. Germline loops: CDR1 SGHKS, CDR2 YYEKEE (reference sequence). The length of the CDR3 is 16 residues. Losses at the gene ends were 4 bases for V and 0 bases for J; bases not matched to a gene: 7. CD8 cells regarded as naive lacked CD45RO, were positively chosen for CCR7, and omitted terminally differentiated effector memory CD45RA+ cells. Study-wide points: Few donors restricted represented genetic and exposure-history diversity.

A few counts support this clone. Antigen: not known. The method was immunoSEQ multiplex PCR; TCRdb's version includes in-frame clones alone and lacks a portion of them. The sample contains millions of clones, 85% to 95% of which appear only once. This receptor was identified in a man aged 18 to 29 in good health. Some clones in this sample may be carry-over from other donors' samples. The sample taken for sequencing was naive CD8+ T cells from PBMCs. J is TRBJ2-1 and V is TRBV5-5, with 7 bases lining up with TRBD2. CDR3 coding DNA: TGTGCCAGCAGCGCGGCACCTAGCGGCTCCTACAATGAGCAGTTCTTC. It translates to CASSAAPSGSYNEQFF.